The clone carrying this T cell receptor (beta chain) was found many times. No antigen is known for it. Template switching supplied a universal primer site; unique molecular identifiers were carried on the cDNA. Each CDR3 protein gets one entry after TCRdb re-called the 5' RACE reads with MiXCR. Of fewer than 800,000 distinct CDR3 sequences in the sample, around 7.5% were seen once. The data were obtained in a study of identical twins. Whole-study findings and limits: Memory repertoires lacked the insertion deficit that abundant cord blood beta clonotypes showed. Alpha sequences out of frame and shared by twins had excess low generation probability. These conclusions were based on statistical analysis (cross-sectional, not following the same donors).

The CDR3 has 18 amino acids. Trimming left V 0 bases short and J 0 bases short, with 12 bases between. The germline V gene encodes CDR1 LGHDT and CDR2 YNNKEL (reference sequence). This same sample was also part of a study on yellow fever vaccine responses in identical twins.

The material sequenced was PBMCs. The receptor comes from a woman between 18 and 29 years old in good health. V and J are TRBV3-1 and TRBJ2-6; D ambiguous. The CDR3 region has the DNA TGTGCCAGCAGCCAAGATGTCGCAATCCGCTCTGGGGCCAACGTCCTGACTTTC. This sequence encodes CASSQDVAIRSGANVLTF. The full variable domain, completed using reference TRBV3-1 and TRBJ2-6, is DTAVSQTPKYLVTQMGNDKSIKCEQNLGHDTMYWYKQDSKKFLKIMFSYNNKELIINETVPNRFSPKSPDKAHLNLHINSLELGDSAVYFCASSQDVAIRSGANVLTFGAGSRLTVL.